The 29 T cell receptor beta chains listed next were all sequenced from one sample in a study of early T cells in non-severe SARS-CoV-2 infection. From the 5' RACE reads, TCRdb called clonotypes with MiXCR, one entry per CDR3 protein. The sample holds some 77,000 distinct CDR3 sequences, around 9.9% seen once. Sequencing was done on a sample of whole blood. Receptors originate from an adult who was a healthcare worker with PCR-confirmed SARS-CoV-2 infection or an uninfected control (not recorded which).

To note about this clonotype: With a much larger clone just one base away, this may be a read error. The J gene is TRBJ2-5, the V gene TRBV7-9; D possibly matches TRBD1 or TRBD2 (5 bases each). The V end was cut by 0 bases, the J end by 0 bases, with 5 bases between. The CDR3 consists of 14 residues. Germline V gene sequence: CDR1 SEHNR, CDR2 FQNEAQ (reference sequence). The CDR3 DNA reads as TGTGCCAGCAGCTTAGCGGGGGACCAAGAGACCCAGTACTTC. The encoded protein is CASSLAGDQETQYF.

This clonotype was seen at least ten times. The chain couples TRBV28 to TRBJ2-3, with D perhaps matching TRBD1 (5 bases). V shed 5 bases and J shed 1 base, with 13 bases lying between them. Germline V CDR1 and CDR2: MDHEN, SYDVKM. This CDR3 contains 15 residues. The chain's CDR3 is CASSRQGLGTDTQYF. The CDR3 region has the DNA TGTGCCAGCAGTCGTCAGGGTTTGGGCACAGATACGCAGTATTTT.

This clonotype has a count of ten or more. The rearrangement links TRBV28 to TRBJ2-7, with D possibly called TRBD1 or TRBD2 (6 bases each). The CDR3 is 14 residues long. Trimming removed 6 bases at V and 3 bases at J, with 15 bases between. Germline-derived CDR1 and CDR2 are MDHEN and SYDVKM. The CDR3 DNA is TGTGCCAGCAGCCATGACAGGAGGGACTACGAGCAGTACTTC. Translated: CASSHDRRDYEQYF. The whole variable domain, remainder taken from reference TRBV28 and TRBJ2-7, is DVKVTQSSRYLVKRTGEKVFLECVQDMDHENMFWYRQDPGLGLRLIYFSYDVKMKEKGDIPEGYSVSREKKERFSLILESASTNQTSMYLCASSHDRRDYEQYFGPGTRLTVT.

In its sample, this clonotype was seen a few times. The chain has TRBV20-1 and TRBJ2-1, with D maybe TRBD2 (6 bases). CDR1 is DFQATT and CDR2 is SNEGSKA in the germline V gene (reference sequence). Trimming took off 6 bases at V and 4 bases at J, with 16 bases between the two ends. This CDR3 contains 14 residues. The CDR3 protein is CSAHGVRGYNEQFF. The CDR3 DNA follows: TGCAGTGCCCACGGCGTGCGGGGATACAATGAGCAGTTCTTC.

As concerns this clonotype: A much larger clone lies one base from this, so it may be a read error. The rearrangement uses TRBV14 and TRBJ2-3; D gene unclear. From germline, CDR1 is SGHDN and CDR2 FVKESK. The CDR3 covers 12 residues. This chain's CDR3 is CASSPFLDTEYF. CDR3 sequence (DNA): TGTGCCAGCAGCCCCTTCCTGGATACGGAGTATTTT.

This clonotype came up many times. The chain joins TRBV3-1 to TRBJ2-6; D gene uncertain. Germline-derived CDR1 and CDR2 are LGHDT and YNNKEL (reference sequence). The CDR3 extends over 21 amino acids. V lost 1 base and J lost 0, with 22 bases in between. CDR3 in amino acids: CASSQVFPSRSALSGANVLTF. The CDR3 coding sequence is TGTGCCAGCAGCCAAGTCTTCCCTTCGCGGTCGGCGCTCTCTGGGGCCAACGTCCTGACTTTC.

This chain connects TRBV18 to TRBJ2-2; D is perhaps TRBD1 (5 bases). There are 15 residues in the CDR3. Germline V gives CDR1 KGHSH, CDR2 LQKENI. Trimming left V 2 bases short and J 3 bases short, with 10 bases between. CDR3 DNA sequence: TGTGCCAGCTCACCAGGACGACAGTACACCGGGGAGCTGTTTTTT. It is translated as CASSPGRQYTGELFF.

This clonotype was counted between two and nine times. The V call is TRBV28, the J call TRBJ2-7; D might be TRBD2 (5 bases). The germline V gene has CDR1 MDHEN and CDR2 SYDVKM. Between the trimmed V and J ends, which lost 5 bases and 2 bases, there was a span of 13 bases. This CDR3 comprises 14 residues. The CDR3 region is CASSAGIFTYEQYF. The CDR3 nucleotides read TGTGCCAGCAGTGCCGGGATCTTTACCTACGAGCAGTACTTC.

This clonotype was recorded at least ten times. The CDR3 DNA sequence: TGTGCCAGCAGGAGGGACCCCAAGAACACTGAAGCTTTCTTT. It encodes CASRRDPKNTEAFF. V and J are TRBV27 and TRBJ1-1, with D perhaps TRBD1 (5 bases). Germline V gene lookup returns CDR1 MNHEY and CDR2 SMNVEV (reference sequence). Trimming removed 6 bases at V and 1 base at J, with 12 bases between. The CDR3 has 14 residues.

This clonotype has ten or more counts. The rearrangement joins TRBV5-1 to TRBJ2-2; 8 bases line up with TRBD1. There are 15 residues in the CDR3. The germline V gene has CDR1 SGHRS and CDR2 YFSETQ. The V and J ends lost 3 bases and 1 base, in that order; junction bases with no gene match: 2. CDR3 loop: CASSWGQVNTGELFF. The DNA for the CDR3 is TGCGCCAGCAGCTGGGGACAGGTGAACACCGGGGAGCTGTTTTTT.

This clonotype was observed a few times. The rearrangement joins TRBV6-2 or TRBV6-3 to TRBJ2-3, with D possibly being TRBD2 (5 bases). Trimming stripped 2 bases from V and 3 bases from J, with 6 bases between. The germline CDR1 and CDR2 sequences are MNHEY and SVGEGT. The CDR3 is 13 amino acids. The DNA of the CDR3 is TGTGCCAGCAGTTACGGGGAGACAGATACGCAGTATTTT. Protein sequence: CASSYGETDTQYF.

This clonotype was counted between two and nine times. The rearrangement uses TRBV20-1 and TRBJ2-7; 12 nucleotides agree with TRBD1. Germline CDR1 reads DFQATT; CDR2 reads SNEGSKA (reference sequence). V lost 3 bases to trimming and J lost 0 bases; unmatched junction nucleotides: 3. The CDR3 is 15 residues long. CDR3 sequence reads: CSASGGQGASYEQYF. CDR3 DNA sequence: TGCAGTGCTAGCGGGGGACAGGGGGCCTCCTACGAGCAGTACTTC.

This clonotype was found many times. The chain couples TRBV20-1 to TRBJ1-3; TRBD1 is a possible D gene (5 bases). Germline CDR1 and CDR2: DFQATT and SNEGSKA (reference sequence). The ends were cut back, 1 base at V and 0 bases at J, with 13 bases in the middle. CDR3 length: 16 residues. The CDR3 loop reads CSARVRGLSSGNTIYF. For the CDR3, the DNA is TGCAGTGCTAGAGTCCGGGGCTTGAGCTCTGGAAACACCATATATTTT.

This clonotype appeared many times. The CDR3 coding sequence is TGTGCCAGCAGCTTACCGACAGGGGCGAACACCGGGGAGCTGTTTTTT. It specifies CASSLPTGANTGELFF. The rearrangement joins TRBV7-2 to TRBJ2-2; 8 nucleotides align to TRBD1. Germline V CDR1 and CDR2: SGHTA, FQGNSA. The CDR3 covers 16 residues. V dropped 2 bases and J dropped 0; count of bases not matched to a gene: 2.

This clonotype was seen at least ten times. J is TRBJ2-1 and V is TRBV5-4; either TRBD1 or TRBD2 may supply D (5 bases each). Looked up from germline, CDR1 is SGHNT and CDR2 is YYREEE (reference sequence). The CDR3 loop spans 14 amino acids. The ends were cut back, 5 bases at V and 3 bases at J, with 12 bases in the middle. CDR3 nucleotides: TGTGCCAGCAGACAGAGAGGGGACTACAATGAGCAGTTCTTC. It encodes CASRQRGDYNEQFF.

This clonotype was recorded at least ten times. In nucleotides, the CDR3 is TGCGCCAGCAGCCAAGTAAAGGGGGAGACCCAGTACTTC. As protein: CASSQVKGETQYF. The chain links TRBV4-1 to TRBJ2-5; D may be TRBD1 (5 bases). With 1 base removed from V and 5 bases from J, the gap between germline ends came to 8 bases. Germline loops: CDR1 MGHRA, CDR2 YSYEKL. CDR3 length: 13 amino acids.

This clonotype was counted ten times or more. The chain uses TRBV7-9 and TRBJ2-3; D is possibly TRBD2 (5 bases). Trimming shortened V by 5 bases and J by 3 bases, and 9 bases separated the two germline ends. Per the germline V gene, CDR1 is SEHNR and CDR2 is FQNEAQ (reference sequence). The CDR3 totals 13 residues. The CDR3 loop is CASSRGGTDTQYF. For the CDR3, the DNA is TGTGCCAGCAGCCGAGGCGGGACAGATACGCAGTATTTT.

The chain employs TRBV9 and TRBJ2-2, with TRBD2 matching over 9 bases. CDR3 length: 14 residues. V lost 4 bases to trimming and J lost 5 bases; unmatched junction nucleotides: 3. The germline gives CDR1 SGDLS, CDR2 YYNGEE. CDR3 amino acids: CASSLAGRTGELFF. The CDR3 DNA reads TGTGCCAGCAGCCTAGCGGGGCGGACCGGGGAGCTGTTTTTT.

This clonotype was counted a few times. The chain combines TRBV14 with TRBJ2-2; D is unresolved. The CDR3 consists of 13 residues. Germline-derived CDR1 and CDR2 are SGHDN and FVKESK. Between the trimmed V and J ends, which lost 2 bases and 3 bases, there was a span of 4 bases. Here the CDR3 reads CASSQRYTGELFF. In DNA, the CDR3 is TGTGCCAGCAGCCAACGTTACACCGGGGAGCTGTTTTTT. Full variable domain (outside the CDR3, taken from reference TRBV14 and TRBJ2-2): EAGVTQFPSHSVIEKGQTVTLRCDPISGHDNLYWYRRVMGKEIKFLLHFVKESKQDESGMPNNRFLAERTGGTYSTLKVQPAELEDSGVYFCASSQRYTGELFFGEGSRLTVL.

This clonotype was detected many times. J is TRBJ2-4 and V is TRBV12-3 or TRBV12-4; D is ambiguous. The CDR3 contains 13 residues. Trimming cost V 7 bases and J 6 bases, with 13 bases left between them. The CDR3 sequence is CASTQTEINIQYF. The CDR3 DNA follows: TGTGCCAGCACACAGACGGAGATAAACATTCAGTACTTC.

This clonotype was observed at least ten times. The CDR3 bases are TGTGCCAGCAGACGCCCGACAAGCACCATATATTTT. As protein: CASRRPTSTIYF. V and J are TRBV27 and TRBJ1-3; D is unclear. V was shortened by 6 bases and J by 9 bases, with 12 bases between the two germline ends. The germline CDR1 and CDR2 sequences are MNHEY and SMNVEV (reference sequence). The CDR3 spans 12 residues.

The table lists this clonotype with many counts. The V and J genes are TRBV11-2 and TRBJ2-1; TRBD1 might be the D (7 bases). The CDR3 runs to 18 residues. Germline V gives CDR1 SGHAT, CDR2 FQNNGV. The germline V and J ends were trimmed by 6 bases and 0 bases, with 21 bases remaining between them. CDR3 loop: CASSWGQTRDFSYNEQFF. The CDR3 coding sequence is TGTGCCAGCAGTTGGGGACAGACCCGGGACTTCTCCTACAATGAGCAGTTCTTC. Combining the CDR3 with reference TRBV11-2 and TRBJ2-1 gives the whole variable domain EAGVAQSPRYKIIEKRQSVAFWCNPISGHATLYWYQQILGQGPKLLIQFQNNGVVDDSQLPKDRFSAERLKGVDSTLKIQPAKLEDSAVYLCASSWGQTRDFSYNEQFFGPGTRLTVL.

A few counts support this clonotype. The chain joins TRBV20-1 to TRBJ1-6; possibly TRBD1 for D (6 bases). Trimming took off 6 bases at V and 0 bases at J, with 9 bases between the two ends. This CDR3 is 14 amino acids long. Looked up from germline, CDR1 is DFQATT and CDR2 is SNEGSKA (reference sequence). The CDR3 loop reads CSAKDSSYNSPLHF. For the CDR3, the DNA is TGCAGTGCCAAGGACAGCTCCTATAATTCACCCCTCCACTTT.

This clonotype was observed many times. The rearrangement links TRBV28 to TRBJ1-1; TRBD1 might be the D (6 bases). Germline V gives CDR1 MDHEN, CDR2 SYDVKM. This CDR3 contains 15 residues. The V end was cut by 7 bases, the J end by 5 bases, with 20 bases between. CDR3 DNA: TGTGCCAGCACCCTCCCGGGGGGGCTGGGGACTGAAGCTTTCTTT. It yields the protein CASTLPGGLGTEAFF. Full variable domain (remainder filled in from reference TRBV28 and TRBJ1-1): DVKVTQSSRYLVKRTGEKVFLECVQDMDHENMFWYRQDPGLGLRLIYFSYDVKMKEKGDIPEGYSVSREKKERFSLILESASTNQTSMYLCASTLPGGLGTEAFFGQGTRLTVV.

The gene calls are TRBV28 and TRBJ1-2; D not certain. Germline values: CDR1 MDHEN, CDR2 SYDVKM. V was cut by 8 bases and J by 6 bases, with 13 bases left in between. The CDR3 extends over 12 amino acids. The DNA for the CDR3 is TGTGCCAGCCTCTCCCAAAATGATGGCTACACCTTC. Its protein product is CASLSQNDGYTF.

This clonotype was seen a few times. The chain carries TRBV2 and TRBJ2-7; TRBD2 might be the D (6 bases). V shed 5 bases and J shed 4 bases, with 21 bases lying between them. The length of the CDR3 is 16 residues. Germline CDR1 and CDR2: SNHLY and FYNNEI. The CDR3 bases are TGTGCCAGCAGTTTCTTCTCCGGGAGAGATCTGTACGAGCAGTACTTC. Translating gives CASSFFSGRDLYEQYF.

This clonotype was seen repeatedly, ten times or more. The chain is built from TRBV6-6 and TRBJ2-1, with 16 nucleotides matching TRBD2. The length of the CDR3 is 17 residues. After removal of 7 bases from V and 6 bases from J, the junction contained 9 bases not matched to a gene. From germline, CDR1 is MNHNY and CDR2 SVGAGI (reference sequence). The CDR3 DNA reads TGTGCCAGCAACACCGGGACTAGCGGGAGGGCCTCCAATGAGCAGTTCTTC. Encoded protein: CASNTGTSGRASNEQFF.

This clonotype was recorded at least ten times. J is TRBJ2-3 and V is TRBV19; 11 bases align to TRBD2. V was clipped by 5 bases and J by 10 bases; unmatched bases: 5. Germline CDR1 and CDR2: LNHDA and SQIVND (reference sequence). The CDR3 is made up of 13 amino acids. The CDR3 region has the DNA TGTGCCAGTAGTCAACTTAGCGGGAGGGCGCAGTATTTT. It specifies CASSQLSGRAQYF.

This clonotype has ten or more counts. The chain couples TRBV7-6 to TRBJ2-1, with TRBD1 identical over 8 bases. CDR1 and CDR2 from the germline V gene are SGHVS and FNYEAQ. The J segment lost 6 bases and the V segment lost 3 bases, leaving 1 base of the junction unmatched. The CDR3 runs 13 residues. The CDR3 region is CASSLDRVNEQFF. The CDR3 nucleotides read TGTGCCAGCAGCTTGGACAGGGTCAATGAGCAGTTCTTC.